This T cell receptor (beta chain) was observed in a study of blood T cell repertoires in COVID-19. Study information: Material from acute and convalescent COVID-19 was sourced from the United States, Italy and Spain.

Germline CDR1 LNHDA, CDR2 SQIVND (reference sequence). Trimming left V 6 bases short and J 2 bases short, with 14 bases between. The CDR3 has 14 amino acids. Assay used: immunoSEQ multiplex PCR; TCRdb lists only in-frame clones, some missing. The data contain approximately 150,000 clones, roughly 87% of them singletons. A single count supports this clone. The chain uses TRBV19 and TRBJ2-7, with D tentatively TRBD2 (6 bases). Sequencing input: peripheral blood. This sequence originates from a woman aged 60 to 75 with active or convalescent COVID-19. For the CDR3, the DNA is TGTGCCAGTAGCCCCCAGACTAGTGCCTACGAGCAGTACTTC. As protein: CASSPQTSAYEQYF.